This TCR beta chain is drawn from a study of blood T cells in healthy people across ages. This CDR3 comprises 15 residues. The V end was cut by 6 bases, the J end by 7 bases, with 22 bases between. The germline V gene encodes CDR1 KGHSH and CDR2 LQKENI. Then a second PCR, running about 6 to 12 cycles, was carried out with a sample-barcoded 5' primer and a J-beta primer mix. MiXCR was run by TCRdb on the 5' RACE reads, yielding one entry per CDR3 protein. The sample records just under 750,000 distinct CDR3 sequences, 22% being singletons. The people who gave samples were healthy Caucasians from Russia, aged roughly 6 to 90. The authors extracted at least 5 micrograms of total RNA per sample.

The sample taken for sequencing was blood. The receptor comes from a man between 65 and 79 years old in good health. This chain connects TRBV18 to TRBJ2-7, with D possibly being TRBD1 (5 bases). The CDR3 DNA reads as TGTGCCAGCTCCATAATGGGGCTTCAGCCTGGGGAGCAGTACGTC. Translated, it gives CASSIMGLQPGEQYV.